Listed below are T cell receptor beta chains from one sample, sequenced in a study of T cells in localized non-small cell lung cancer. Sequenced by immunoSEQ multiplex PCR; TCRdb stores in-frame clones only, minus some. The table lists around 100,000 clones, 80% to 90% of them singletons. Here the sequenced sample was peripheral blood, taken before any cancer treatment. Receptor source: a man aged 40 to 69 with stage I squamous cell lung carcinoma. The CDR3 runs from the conserved cysteine through the conserved F or W. D genes are given only for firm matches. Rows give clone size only sometimes, using once, few, many, or a class for an expanded clone.

j_call d_call v_call clone_size cdr3_aa cdr3_nt
TRBJ2-1 - TRBV5-4 - CASSFGQGSYNEQFF TGTGCCAGCAGCTTCGGGCAGGGGTCCTACAATGAGCAGTTCTTC
TRBJ1-3 - TRBV6-1 - CASTEQISGNTIYF TGTGCCAGCACCGAGCAGATCTCTGGAAACACCATATATTTT
TRBJ1-5 - TRBV5-5 - CASSLNSGNQPQHF TGTGCCAGCAGCTTGAACAGCGGCAATCAGCCCCAGCATTTT
TRBJ2-2 TRBD1 TRBV10-3 - CAIFPGQGENGELFF TGTGCCATCTTTCCGGGACAGGGCGAGAACGGGGAGCTGTTTTTT
TRBJ1-2 - TRBV18 - CASSQGNNYGYTF TGTGCCAGCTCACAGGGGAATAACTATGGCTACACCTTC
TRBJ1-2 - TRBV9 - CASSARAVGGASGYTF TGTGCCAGCAGCGCCCGAGCAGTGGGGGGGGCTAGTGGCTACACCTTC
TRBJ1-6 - TRBV7-9 - CASSSQGTAGNSPLHF TGTGCCAGCAGCTCACAGGGAACGGCGGGTAATTCACCCCTCCACTTT
TRBJ2-7 - TRBV5-4 - CASSISGFYEQYF TGTGCCAGCAGCATCTCAGGGTTCTACGAGCAGTACTTC
TRBJ2-6 - TRBV9 - CASSSTASGANVLTF TGTGCCAGCAGCTCAACAGCTTCTGGGGCCAACGTCCTGACTTTC
TRBJ2-3 TRBD1 TRBV7-2 - CASSRSWDRGKMWDTQYF TGTGCCAGCAGCCGATCTTGGGACAGGGGTAAAATGTGGGATACGCAGTATTTT
TRBJ2-3 - TRBV6-5 - CASSYSPGLHTQYF TGTGCCAGCAGTTACTCACCCGGACTACATACGCAGTATTTT
TRBJ2-1 TRBD2 TRBV27 - CASTRTSGGLGEQFF TGTGCCAGCACCCGTACTAGCGGGGGCCTCGGGGAGCAGTTCTTC
TRBJ2-3 TRBD1 TRBV5-1 - CASRDDRGADTQYF TGCGCCAGCAGAGATGACAGGGGGGCAGATACGCAGTATTTT
TRBJ2-7 - TRBV27 - CASSLGGGEQYF TGTGCCAGCAGTTTGGGGGGTGGAGAGCAGTACTTC
TRBJ2-2 TRBD1 TRBV10-2 - CASSLDRASRGELFF TGCGCCAGCAGTCTTGACAGGGCCTCCCGCGGGGAGCTGTTTTTT
TRBJ2-7 - TRBV28 once CASSLSVPGEQYF TGTGCCAGCAGTTTATCAGTTCCCGGCGAGCAGTACTTC
TRBJ2-4 - TRBV19 - CASSIFNGGKNIQYF TGTGCCAGTAGTATTTTCAATGGCGGAAAAAACATTCAGTACTTC
TRBJ1-6 - TRBV7-2 - CASSPRAGTYNSPLHF TGTGCCAGCAGCCCCCGGGCAGGGACCTATAATTCACCCCTCCACTTT
TRBJ1-5 - TRBV6-6 - CASRLTVSNQPQHF TGTGCCAGCAGGCTGACAGTTAGCAATCAGCCCCAGCATTTT
TRBJ1-2 - TRBV6-1 - CASRTGSYSGYTF TGTGCCAGCCGGACCGGTTCTTACTCCGGCTACACCTTC
TRBJ1-2 - TRBV6-1 - CASSPVTGSSGYTF TGTGCCAGCAGTCCCGTCACAGGCTCTAGTGGCTACACCTTC
TRBJ1-1 - TRBV27 - CASSLWGGRGMNTEAFF TGTGCCAGCAGTTTATGGGGGGGCAGGGGCATGAACACTGAAGCTTTCTTT
TRBJ2-6 - TRBV7-6 - CASSLGLLSSGANVLTF TGTGCCAGCAGCTTAGGACTACTAAGCTCTGGGGCCAACGTCCTGACTTTC
TRBJ2-7 TRBD1 TRBV19 - CASSPKGTGVRYEQYF TGTGCCAGTAGTCCCAAAGGGACAGGGGTGCGCTACGAGCAGTACTTC
TRBJ1-1 - TRBV13 - CASSLEVNTEAFF TGTGCCAGCAGCTTAGAGGTTAACACTGAAGCTTTCTTT
TRBJ2-5 TRBD1 TRBV5-1 - CASSGTGIQETQYF TGCGCCAGCAGTGGGACAGGGATCCAAGAGACCCAGTACTTC
TRBJ2-7 - TRBV19 - CASSPTGENYEQYF TGTGCCAGTAGTCCGACGGGGGAAAACTACGAGCAGTACTTC
TRBJ1-5 - TRBV18 once CASSRTENQPQHF TGTGCCAGCTCACGGACAGAGAATCAGCCCCAGCATTTT
TRBJ2-7 TRBD2 TRBV6-4 - CATGGSRDSLYEQYF TGTGCCACCGGGGGGTCAAGAGACAGCCTCTACGAGCAGTACTTC
TRBJ2-1 TRBD2 TRBV11-3 - CASSHSPGGAGYNEQFF TGTGCCAGCAGCCACAGCCCCGGGGGGGCCGGCTACAATGAGCAGTTCTTC
TRBJ2-3 TRBD1 TRBV28 - CASRGQGTDTQYF TGTGCCAGCCGGGGACAGGGCACAGATACGCAGTATTTT
TRBJ1-2 - TRBV20-1 - CRIQDYGYTF TGCAGAATACAGGACTATGGCTACACCTTC
TRBJ1-1 - TRBV7-9 - CASSSIVPRGNTEAFF TGTGCCAGCAGCTCTATTGTCCCCAGGGGGAACACTGAAGCTTTCTTT
TRBJ2-7 TRBD1 TRBV4-2 few CASSHGLKRTGNPYEQYF TGTGCCAGCAGCCACGGTCTCAAGCGGACAGGGAACCCCTACGAGCAGTACTTC
TRBJ1-2 - TRBV5-1 - CASSLEQGNYGYTF TGCGCCAGCAGCTTGGAACAGGGAAACTATGGCTACACCTTC
TRBJ1-2 - TRBV4-1 - CASSSQTGSGYGYTF TGCGCCAGCAGCTCACAAACAGGGAGTGGTTATGGCTACACCTTC
TRBJ1-5 - TRBV28 - CASSAIGLGAGNQPQHF TGTGCCAGCAGTGCAATTGGCCTTGGAGCTGGCAATCAGCCCCAGCATTTT
TRBJ2-7 - TRBV5-8 - CASSTGRRGITYEQYF TGTGCCAGCAGTACCGGTAGGAGGGGAATAACCTACGAGCAGTACTTC
TRBJ2-7 - TRBV12-2 - CASRLGRDRPLYEQYF TGTGCAAGTCGCTTAGGACGTGATCGGCCGCTCTACGAGCAGTACTTC
TRBJ2-5 - TRBV6-1 - CASSVETTLKQETQYF TGTGCCAGCAGTGTTGAGACCACCTTGAAACAAGAGACCCAGTACTTC
TRBJ1-5 - TRBV10-3 - CAISERGGDQPQHF TGTGCCATCAGTGAAAGGGGAGGGGATCAGCCCCAGCATTTT
TRBJ1-4 TRBD1 TRBV9 - CASSVAQGGEKLFF TGTGCCAGCAGCGTAGCACAGGGGGGTGAAAAACTGTTTTTT
TRBJ1-2 - TRBV9 - CASSPPGLASTRDGYTF TGTGCCAGCAGCCCCCCGGGCCTCGCCTCGACTCGAGATGGCTACACCTTC
TRBJ1-3 - TRBV7-2 - CASSLDSPAGNTIYF TGTGCCAGCAGCTTAGATTCCCCGGCTGGAAACACCATATATTTT
TRBJ2-1 - TRBV6-5 - CASSFRRVGYNEQFF TGTGCCAGCAGTTTCCGACGGGTAGGGTACAATGAGCAGTTCTTC
TRBJ2-3 - TRBV4-3 - CASSQEGRLTDTQYF TGCGCCAGCAGCCAAGAAGGCCGGCTCACAGATACGCAGTATTTT